This T cell receptor beta chain was captured in a study of blood T cell repertoires in COVID-19 (dated by TCRdb to 2018 to 2021). Describing the broader study: Samples from collaborators originated in the United States, Italy and Spain and spanned both the acute and convalescent phases of COVID-19. The prospective study material was composed of cDNA or gDNA derived from T cells, B-cell-depleted T cells, or PBMCs. Deeply sampled blood TCRbeta repertoires from subjects exposed to, actively infected with, or recovered from COVID-19 were included in the dataset. The repertoires were released in a freely available public database meant as a resource for research on the immune response to SARS-CoV-2. Samples came from the ongoing ImmuneRACE study (first 160 participants) plus 1,254 subjects from 6 global collaborators. The sample metadata nearly always contained a de-identified subject ID, COVID-19 status, age in years and sex. HLA class I and class II types, where available, came from metadata supplied by the sample provider rather than from assay-based typing.

Taken from cysteine to phenylalanine, the CDR3 has 13 residues. Only the CDR3 DNA stays, 39 bases, in frame from base 1. The V end gives up 5 bases and the J end 10 bases, leaving 5 bases in the junction not matched to a gene. As encoded in the germline V gene, CDR1 is KGHSH while CDR2 is LQKENI. The immunoSEQ Assay, a bias-controlled multiplex PCR, was used to amplify TCRbeta CDR3 regions from genomic DNA. The authors processed their data as follows. The number of nucleated cells in each sample was estimated by amplification of reference gene primers within the assay. To quantify the absolute abundance of each unique TCRbeta CDR3 rearrangement, sequence reads were collapsed and filtered. For each sample, productive Simpson clonality was calculated as the square root of Simpson's diversity index over productive rearrangements. TCRdb mirrors the immuneACCESS table, restricted to in-frame sequences. Some clones are absent from its copies; in checked studies, under half trace to an unresolved V gene, and the reason for the others is unknown. The V and J calls and clone size come from that table; D and trimming were worked out from the DNA. Across this sample there are around 320,000 clones, with around nine tenths seen only once. In total, the top ten clones hold roughly 3.9% of the sample.

Broader findings and caveats from the paper: The quantity of clinical and demographic metadata differed by source and by participant and was supplied without curation.

On this clone itself: Its binding antigen is unknown. No clone much larger than this one lies a single base away; base qualities are absent.

Participants in the prospective study were aged about 18 to 95 years, lived in some 24 United States geographic areas, and enrolled through a virtual design. In the prospective study, participants were assigned to cohorts based on the clinical history participants reported in a screening survey and a study questionnaire. A participant counted as exposed if, within 2 weeks of entering the study, that participant had been in contact with someone who had a PCR-confirmed or clinician-diagnosed COVID-19 case. Each participant in the prospective study had whole blood, serum and a nasopharyngeal or oropharyngeal swab collected by mobile phlebotomists. Prospective study participants could optionally give additional blood draws and questionnaires over a roughly 2-month period. Before DNA extraction, blood samples from the prospective study were shipped at room temperature or frozen.

This TCR derives from a woman in her twenties or thirties who had been exposed to COVID-19. Sequencing was carried out using PBMCs or T cells enriched from blood (not recorded which). Recombination connected TRBV18 to TRBJ1-6, and TRBD1 matches 7 of the central bases. The CDR3 in this case is CASSSTGESPLHF. The DNA sequence follows: TGTGCCAGCTCATCTACAGGGGAATCACCCCTCCACTTT. Reference TRBV18 and TRBJ1-6 proteins supply the regions before and after the CDR3; the full variable domain is: NAGVMQNPRHLVRRRGQEARLRCSPMKGHSHVYWYRQLPEEGLKFMVYLQKENIIDESGMPKERFSAEFPKEGPSILRIQQVVRGDSAAYFCASSSTGESPLHFGNGTRLTVT.